This T cell receptor beta chain was recovered during a study of cytomegalovirus exposure and HLA in healthy donors. General observations from the study: In a later analysis, TCR beta V- and J-gene trimming showed a link to a missense DCLRE1C variant. Earlier analysis yielded a pattern in which most TCR beta V segments were productive about 87% or about 30% of the time. The authors enumerated over 150 TCR beta chains as linked to cytomegalovirus.

The ends were cut back, 5 bases at V and 3 bases at J, with 13 bases in the middle. CDR1 is MDHEN and CDR2 is SYDVKM in the germline V gene. The CDR3 is 14 amino acids. This clone was found a few times. The antigen remains unidentified. There were likely unrecorded immune exposures, though donors were nominally healthy when sampled. PCR was performed using 60 Vbeta and 13 Jbeta primers. Profiling relied on immunoSEQ multiplex PCR, and the TCRdb table lists in-frame clones only, not all of them. The data hold 130,000 or so clones, with 8.5% to 9% observed a single time. The sequenced sample was PBMCs. The V gene is TRBV28, the J gene TRBJ1-2; a weak D match, TRBD1 (6 bases). This TCR derives from a woman aged 40 to 50 in good health and CMV-seropositive. The CDR3 DNA follows: TGTGCCAGCAGTCTCCGGGGGGCCGACTATGGCTACACCTTC. Encoded protein: CASSLRGADYGYTF.